This T cell receptor beta chain derives from a study of blood T cell repertoires in COVID-19. Some clones are missing from TCRdb's copy, which holds only in-frame ones; the method was immunoSEQ multiplex PCR. The repertoire holds 370,000 or so clones, with about 89% as singletons. Trimming at V came to 6 bases and at J to 7 bases, leaving 10 bases not matched to a gene. Germline assignment: CDR1 WSHSY and CDR2 SAAADI. The CDR3 covers 16 residues. Sequenced sample: PBMCs or T cells enriched from blood (not recorded which). The V gene is TRBV10-2, the J gene TRBJ1-5; 12 bases align to TRBD1. The sequence was collected from a man aged 25-45 years who had recovered from COVID-19. CDR3: CASRPPGTGGIQPQHF. CDR3 nucleotide sequence: TGCGCCAGCAGACCACCCGGGACAGGGGGCATCCAGCCCCAGCATTTT.